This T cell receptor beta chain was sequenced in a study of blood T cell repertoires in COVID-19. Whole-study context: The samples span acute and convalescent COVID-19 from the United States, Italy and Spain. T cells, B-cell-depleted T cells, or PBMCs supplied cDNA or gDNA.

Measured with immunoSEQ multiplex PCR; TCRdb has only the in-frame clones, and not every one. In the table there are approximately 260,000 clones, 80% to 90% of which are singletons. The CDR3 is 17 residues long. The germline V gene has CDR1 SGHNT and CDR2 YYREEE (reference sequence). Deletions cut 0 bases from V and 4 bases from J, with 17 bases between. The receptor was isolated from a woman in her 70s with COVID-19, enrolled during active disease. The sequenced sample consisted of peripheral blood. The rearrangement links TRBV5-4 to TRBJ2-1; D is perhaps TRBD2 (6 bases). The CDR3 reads CASSLDGGAYPYNEQFF. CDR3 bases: TGTGCCAGCAGCTTGGATGGCGGGGCCTATCCTTACAATGAGCAGTTCTTC.